This T cell receptor beta chain was profiled in a study of OX40 agonist ivuxolimab in advanced cancers. At the level of the study: Those enrolled were 82.7% male, with a mean age of approximately 60 years and ages from roughly 23 to 80.

Comments on this clone: What it recognizes is unknown.

Germline CDR1 reads SGHDT; CDR2 reads YYEEEE. This CDR3 contains 15 residues. Trimming removed 4 bases from V and 0 bases from J, with 11 bases in between. Notes on the study in general: Relatively little clonal expansion, among the lowest observed, appeared in partial responders at 0.1-3.0 mg/kg. The antigens recognized by the expanded peripheral T cells, that is their antigen specificity, were not determined.

TCRdb's table, derived via immunoSEQ multiplex PCR, lists solely in-frame clones and lacks some. The table lists fewer than 140,000 clones, over 75% of them singletons, with approximately 0.5% in the top ten. The sequencing used CD4+ or CD8+ T cells sorted from blood, collected in a trial of the OX40 agonist ivuxolimab. This receptor was taken from an adult with an advanced solid tumor such as melanoma, head and neck, liver or kidney cancer. The gene calls are TRBV5-6 and TRBJ1-3; D not certain. The CDR3 spells CASSHEARSGNTIYF. Here the CDR3 DNA reads TGTGCCAGCAGCCATGAGGCTCGCTCTGGAAACACCATATATTTT.